This T cell receptor (beta chain) was sequenced during a study of blood T cell repertoires in COVID-19. Authors' processing steps: Amplification with reference gene primers provided the estimates of nucleated cell counts. TCRdb's copy holds only in-frame clones and misses some; the assay was immunoSEQ multiplex PCR. That table furnishes V, J and clone size, whereas the DNA furnished D and trimming. The data hold 150,000 or so clones, with 85% to 90% observed a single time. Germline CDR1 SGHAT, CDR2 FQNNGV. V was clipped by 4 bases and J by 6 bases, with 9 bases between them. The CDR3 covers 12 residues.

This clonotype was sampled from a man in his 60s with active or convalescent COVID-19. The specimen was peripheral blood. V gene TRBV11-2 combines with J gene TRBJ1-1; no clear D. CDR3 loop: CASSSQESEAFF. CDR3 nucleotide sequence: TGTGCCAGCAGCTCTCAGGAATCTGAAGCTTTCTTT.